This is a list of T cell receptor beta chains from one sample in a study of immune evolution from preneoplasia to lung adenocarcinoma. Data came from immunoSEQ multiplex PCR; TCRdb stores just in-frame clones and leaves some out. Of tens of thousands of clones in the sample, 70% to 85% are singletons; the top ten hold 4.5% to 7%. Sequencing used FFPE invasive lung adenocarcinoma tissue. Receptors were obtained from a person between 60 and 70 years old with lung adenocarcinoma. Both conserved end residues are part of each CDR3.

v_call: TRBV7-2
j_call: TRBJ2-1
cdr3_aa: CASRPQGQSYNEQFF

v_call: TRBV27
j_call: TRBJ2-1
cdr3_aa: CASSQGQGWYNEQFF

v_call: TRBV6-6
j_call: TRBJ1-1
cdr3_aa: CASREGRMNTEAFF

v_call: TRBV5-1
j_call: TRBJ2-1
cdr3_aa: CASSLGLDDEQFF

v_call: TRBV19
j_call: TRBJ2-5
cdr3_aa: CASSKKETQYF

v_call: TRBV19
j_call: TRBJ2-6
cdr3_aa: CASSADRGTGANVLTF

v_call: TRBV5-6
j_call: TRBJ2-2
cdr3_aa: CASKPGTGYTGELFF

v_call: TRBV10-1
j_call: TRBJ2-3
cdr3_aa: CASSDGGLADTQYF

v_call: TRBV30
j_call: TRBJ1-2
cdr3_aa: CAWSVLSGGYGYTF

v_call: TRBV19
j_call: TRBJ1-3
cdr3_aa: CASNPANQNTIYF

v_call: TRBV29-1
j_call: TRBJ1-2
cdr3_aa: CSVAPGGNYGYTF

v_call: TRBV30
j_call: TRBJ2-1
cdr3_aa: CAWSVRGNEQFF

v_call: TRBV5-4
j_call: TRBJ2-7
cdr3_aa: CASSLDLGYEQYF

v_call: TRBV29-1
j_call: TRBJ2-7
cdr3_aa: CSVGGTGNREQYF

v_call: TRBV6-6
j_call: TRBJ2-7
cdr3_aa: CASSPTRDRVSYEQYF

v_call: TRBV7-2
j_call: TRBJ1-5
cdr3_aa: CASSLYDTGGTGNQPQHF

v_call: TRBV6-4
j_call: TRBJ2-1
cdr3_aa: CASSDSVRASYNEQFF